This TCR beta chain appears in the sequencing data of a study of blood T cell repertoires in COVID-19. The CDR3 totals 15 residues. The J segment lost 2 bases and the V segment lost 5 bases, leaving 3 bases of the junction unmatched. CDR1 SEHNR and CDR2 FQNEAQ come from the germline V gene (reference sequence). This clone has a handful of counts. Measured with immunoSEQ multiplex PCR; TCRdb has only the in-frame clones, and not every one. The profile shows under 50,000 clones, over 80% of them singletons. Input material: peripheral blood. The sequence derives from a woman aged 35 to 49 with acute or convalescent COVID-19. This chain connects TRBV7-9 to TRBJ1-4; TRBD1 agrees at 9 bases. In DNA form, the CDR3 reads TGTGCCAGCAGCATCGGGACAGGGACTAATGAAAAACTGTTTTTT. It encodes CASSIGTGTNEKLFF.